This entry lists 19 T cell receptor beta chains sequenced from one sample in a study of tumor-infiltrating lymphocytes in localized non-small cell lung cancer. Method: immunoSEQ multiplex PCR; TCRdb's copy keeps in-frame clones and lacks some. The sample holds about 16,000 clones, approximately 72% seen once. The specimen sequenced was lung tumor tissue. These TCRs come from a human donor with non-small cell lung cancer.

This chain joins TRBV5-6 and TRBJ2-2; possible D gene TRBD1, 5 bases. CDR3 length equals 16 residues. V gave up 3 bases and J gave up 4 bases, with 16 bases separating them. Germline-derived CDR1 and CDR2 are SGHDT and YYEEEE. In DNA, the CDR3 is TGTGCCAGCAGCTGGGGCGGCTATAGTGGCACCGGGGAGCTGTTTTTT. Protein: CASSWGGYSGTGELFF.

This chain joins TRBV9 and TRBJ1-3, with D unclear. Trimming took 4 bases from V and 4 from J, leaving 9 bases between them. The CDR3 contains 13 residues. CDR1 and CDR2 (germline): SGDLS, YYNGEE. The CDR3 coding sequence is TGTGCCAGCAGCCGGTCATACGGAAACACCATATATTTT. Its protein product is CASSRSYGNTIYF.

This chain links TRBV29-1 with TRBJ1-1, with a tentative D call TRBD1 (5 bases). Trimming removed 7 bases from V and 4 bases from J, with 19 bases in between. Germline CDR1 and CDR2: SQVTM and ANQGSEA. CDR3 length: 14 residues. CDR3 sequence reads: CSAGGSGGFTEAFF. The CDR3 coding sequence is TGCAGCGCTGGGGGTTCGGGGGGGTTCACTGAAGCTTTCTTT.

V gene TRBV28 combines with J gene TRBJ1-2; D unresolved. This CDR3 is built from 14 residues. V was cut by 3 bases and J by 1 base, with 9 bases left in between. Germline V lookup: CDR1 MDHEN, CDR2 SYDVKM. DNA of the CDR3: TGTGCCAGCAGTTTCGGCCAGGATAACTATGGCTACACCTTC. Residues: CASSFGQDNYGYTF.

V gene TRBV7-9 combines with J gene TRBJ1-2; D perhaps matches TRBD1 (5 bases). There are 13 residues in the CDR3. Germline CDR1 is SEHNR and CDR2 is FQNEAQ (reference sequence). Trimming cost V 5 bases and J 5 bases, with 12 bases left between them. The CDR3 protein is CASSPFGGYGYTF. In nucleotides, the CDR3 is TGTGCCAGCAGCCCGTTTGGGGGTTATGGCTACACCTTC.

The chain couples TRBV29-1 to TRBJ2-7; D possibly corresponds to TRBD2 (6 bases). The CDR3 has 14 amino acids. V lost 8 bases and J 7 bases, leaving 24 bases between the germline ends. The germline V gene encodes CDR1 SQVTM and CDR2 ANQGSEA. CDR3 sequence: CSYVRGGGLDEQYF. The CDR3 bases are TGCAGCTATGTGAGGGGAGGTGGGTTGGATGAGCAGTACTTC.

The V and J genes are TRBV29-1 and TRBJ2-3, with D uncertain. Germline V gives CDR1 SQVTM, CDR2 ANQGSEA. Trimming stripped 3 bases from V and 3 bases from J, with 13 bases between. This CDR3 contains 14 residues. In DNA form, the CDR3 reads TGCAGCGTTGACCTATGGGGTACGACAGATACGCAGTATTTT. This codes for CSVDLWGTTDTQYF.

This clone was detected only once. This rearrangement joins TRBV10-3 to TRBJ2-6, with D maybe TRBD2 (6 bases). The germline V gene encodes CDR1 ENHRY and CDR2 SYGVKD. Trimming pared 4 bases from V and 3 bases from J, leaving 10 bases between. The CDR3 runs 15 residues. Here the CDR3 DNA reads TGTGCCATCAGTGTTGGGGGAGGTGGGGCCAACGTCCTGACTTTC. Its translation is CAISVGGGGANVLTF.

Only a few counts were recorded for this clone. The chain joins TRBV10-3 to TRBJ1-2; maybe TRBD1 (5 bases). Deletions cut 0 bases from V and 6 bases from J, with 14 bases between. The CDR3 is 15 amino acids. In germline, CDR1 is ENHRY, CDR2 SYGVKD. CDR3 protein: CAISESKQGGHGYTF. The CDR3 coding sequence is TGTGCCATCAGTGAGTCGAAGCAGGGTGGTCATGGCTACACCTTC.

The CDR3 DNA is TGTGCCAGCAGCACGAGAACCGGGACTACGTCCACAGATACGCAGTATTTT. Protein sequence: CASSTRTGTTSTDTQYF. The chain carries TRBV11-2 and TRBJ2-3; 7 nucleotides line up with TRBD2. This CDR3 has 17 residues. The germline V gene encodes CDR1 SGHAT and CDR2 FQNNGV. After removal of 5 bases from V and 2 bases from J, the junction contained 13 bases not matched to a gene.

This clone has more than one count but fewer than ten. The gene calls are TRBV10-3 and TRBJ2-1; D is unresolved. This CDR3 region has 12 residues. The germline V gene has CDR1 ENHRY and CDR2 SYGVKD. The V and J ends lost 6 bases and 5 bases respectively, with 8 bases between them. The CDR3: CAISIRDNEQFF. DNA of the CDR3: TGTGCCATCAGCATCCGGGACAATGAGCAGTTCTTC.

This chain links TRBV28 with TRBJ1-1; D is uncertain. V lost 3 bases and J lost 2, with 16 bases in between. The CDR3 runs to 16 residues. Germline lookup yields CDR1 MDHEN and CDR2 SYDVKM. The CDR3 DNA is TGTGCCAGCAGTTTTCCCTCGGGAGGCAGCAACACTGAAGCTTTCTTT. Translated, it gives CASSFPSGGSNTEAFF.

The chain uses TRBV5-4 and TRBJ1-6, with D perhaps matching TRBD1 (6 bases). CDR1 SGHNT and CDR2 YYREEE come from the germline V gene (reference sequence). The CDR3 consists of 13 residues. The germline V and J ends were trimmed by 2 bases and 13 bases, with 13 bases remaining between them. The CDR3 region is CASSLGRDMPLHF. The CDR3 DNA follows: TGTGCCAGCAGCTTAGGCCGGGACATGCCCCTCCACTTT. The full variable domain, completed using reference TRBV5-4 and TRBJ1-6, is ETGVTQSPTHLIKTRGQQVTLRCSSQSGHNTVSWYQQALGQGPQFIFQYYREEENGRGNFPPRFSGLQFPNYSSELNVNALELDDSALYLCASSLGRDMPLHFGNGTRLTVT.

V is TRBV28 and J is TRBJ1-2; D is uncertain. V was shortened by 5 bases and J by 5 bases, with 18 bases between the two germline ends. The CDR3 extends over 15 amino acids. Germline CDR1 is MDHEN and CDR2 is SYDVKM. CDR3 residues: CASSPSAGDFYGYTF. For the CDR3, the DNA is TGTGCCAGCAGTCCGAGTGCAGGCGACTTTTATGGCTACACCTTC.

V is TRBV7-6 and J is TRBJ1-4; D remains ambiguous. Trimming took 5 bases from V and 4 from J, leaving 20 bases between them. From germline, CDR1 is SGHVS and CDR2 FNYEAQ. This CDR3 is 17 amino acids long. CDR3 amino acids: CASSPAVRGGNNEKLFF. The CDR3 coding sequence is TGTGCCAGCAGCCCCGCTGTAAGAGGAGGGAATAATGAAAAACTGTTTTTT.

The V and J genes are TRBV14 and TRBJ2-2, with D perhaps matching TRBD1 or TRBD2 (6 bases each). The CDR3 runs 16 residues. V dropped 0 bases and J dropped 4 bases, with 12 bases sitting between them. Germline V lookup: CDR1 SGHDN, CDR2 FVKESK. The CDR3 DNA reads TGTGCCAGCAGCCAAGAAACGGGGGCGGGCACCGGGGAGCTGTTTTTT. Amino acids: CASSQETGAGTGELFF. Full variable domain (rest looked up from reference TRBV14 and TRBJ2-2): EAGVTQFPSHSVIEKGQTVTLRCDPISGHDNLYWYRRVMGKEIKFLLHFVKESKQDESGMPNNRFLAERTGGTYSTLKVQPAELEDSGVYFCASSQETGAGTGELFFGEGSRLTVL.

This clone has only a few counts. The genes are TRBV6-5 and TRBJ1-1, with 9 bases lining up with TRBD1. The CDR3 covers 14 residues. With V trimmed by 2 bases and J by 5 bases, 3 bases remained unmatched. Germline lookup yields CDR1 MNHEY and CDR2 SVGAGI. The CDR3 region is CASSYTGGRTEAFF. The CDR3 coding sequence is TGTGCCAGCAGTTACACAGGGGGCCGAACTGAAGCTTTCTTT.

The chain couples TRBV30 to TRBJ2-1; weak D call: TRBD2 (6 bases). Trimming removed 3 bases from V and 3 bases from J, with 9 bases in between. The CDR3 totals 13 residues. The germline V gene has CDR1 GTSNPN and CDR2 SVGIG (reference sequence). The CDR3 is CAWRAGSYNEQFF. In DNA form, the CDR3 reads TGTGCCTGGAGGGCGGGAAGCTACAATGAGCAGTTCTTC.

The CDR3: CASSSHQRNWAFF. Written as DNA, the CDR3 is TGTGCCAGCAGTTCCCATCAACGCAACTGGGCTTTCTTT. The rearrangement joins TRBV27 to TRBJ1-1; D is unclear. CDR1 is MNHEY, CDR2 SMNVEV, per germline (reference sequence). The CDR3 has 13 residues. Trimming cost V 4 bases and J 11 bases, with 17 bases left between them.